This T cell receptor (beta chain) derives from a study of OX40 agonist ivuxolimab in advanced cancers. On the study more broadly: Having had anti-PD-1, anti-PD-L1 or anti-CTLA-4 therapy before was allowed, and over 35% had some.

Profiling relied on immunoSEQ multiplex PCR, and the TCRdb table lists in-frame clones only, not all of them. The sample records 95,000 to 110,000 clones, around 93% being singletons. General observations from the study: Clonal expansion by week 6 occurred in CD4+ and CD8+ blood T cells (at 0.1 to 3.0 mg/kg).

A remark on this clone: The antigen is unknown.

Material: CD4+ or CD8+ T cells sorted from blood, obtained in a trial of the OX40 agonist ivuxolimab. This clonotype was obtained from an adult with an advanced solid tumor such as melanoma, head and neck, liver or kidney cancer.

CDR3 region: CASSVDVGAGEQYF. CDR3 DNA: TGTGCCAGCAGCGTAGACGTGGGGGCCGGCGAGCAGTACTTC. The chain combines TRBV9 with TRBJ2-7; weak D call: TRBD1 (6 bases). Germline V gene sequence: CDR1 SGDLS, CDR2 YYNGEE. The CDR3 spans 14 residues. V lost 0 bases and J 6 bases, leaving 13 bases between the germline ends.